A single sample gave rise to the 10 T cell receptor beta chains below, sequenced in a study of shared clonotypes between healthy human individuals. TCRdb's table, derived via immunoSEQ multiplex PCR, lists solely in-frame clones and lacks some. The sample holds over 2 million clones, around 95% seen once. Material for sequencing was naive CD4+ T cells sorted from blood. The subset is: CD45RA+ positively selected. These receptors were obtained from a man between 18 and 35 years old in good health.

The CDR3 DNA reads as TGTGCCAGCAGAATAGACAGGGGAAAGTACTTC. This sequence encodes CASRIDRGKYF. The chain carries TRBV2 and TRBJ2-7, with 8 bases that match TRBD1. The CDR3 has 11 residues. In germline, CDR1 is SNHLY, CDR2 FYNNEI. V dropped 6 bases and J dropped 11; count of bases not matched to a gene: 6.

This clone was observed a single time. The V and J genes are TRBV28 and TRBJ1-2, with D uncertain. The V gene lost 7 bases and the J gene lost 8 bases, with 11 bases spanning the gap. CDR1 MDHEN and CDR2 SYDVKM come from the germline V gene. CDR3 length equals 11 residues. CDR3 DNA sequence: TGTGCCAGCACTCAGATGGGAGGCTACACCTTC. Translating gives CASTQMGGYTF.

This clone was picked up one time. The chain recombines TRBV5-1 with TRBJ2-6; 8 positions match TRBD1. In germline, CDR1 is SGHRS, CDR2 YFSETQ. This CDR3 contains 17 residues. V shed 6 bases, J shed 1 base, and the junction held 9 bases outside the gene matches. CDR3 amino acids: CASTEDRGSSGANVLTF. The CDR3 nucleotides are TGCGCCAGCACCGAAGACAGGGGAAGTTCTGGGGCCAACGTCCTGACTTTC.

For this clone: The same CDR3 can be traced to other DNA sequences in this sample. The rearrangement uses TRBV7-3 and TRBJ2-3, with 11 bases identical to TRBD2. The germline V gene encodes CDR1 SGHTA and CDR2 FQGTGA. The junction had 3 bases not matched to a gene; V was cut back by 3 bases and J by 4 bases. CDR3 size: 15 residues. The CDR3 reads CASSLNSGGADTQYF. In DNA, the CDR3 is TGTGCCAGCAGCTTGAATAGCGGGGGGGCAGATACGCAGTATTTT. Based on the CDR3 plus reference TRBV7-3 and TRBJ2-3, the full variable domain is GAGVSQTPSNKVTEKGKYVELRCDPISGHTALYWYRQSLGQGPEFLIYFQGTGAADDSGLPNDRFFAVRPEGSVSTLKIQRTERGDSAVYLCASSLNSGGADTQYFGPGTRLTVL.

The chain recombines TRBV9 with TRBJ1-6; D unclear. Germline V gene lookup returns CDR1 SGDLS and CDR2 YYNGEE. The CDR3 is 16 amino acids. V gave up 0 bases and J gave up 5 bases, with 12 bases separating them. The CDR3 DNA follows: TGTGCCAGCAGCGTAGATGGCGGGCTGAATAATTCACCCCTCCACTTT. Protein sequence: CASSVDGGLNNSPLHF. Filled out from reference TRBV9 and TRBJ1-6, the complete variable domain reads DSGVTQTPKHLITATGQRVTLRCSPRSGDLSVYWYQQSLDQGLQFLIQYYNGEERAKGNILERFSAQQFPDLHSELNLSSLELGDSALYFCASSVDGGLNNSPLHFGNGTRLTVT.

V and J are TRBV2 and TRBJ2-1, with D tentatively TRBD2 (5 bases). From germline, CDR1 is SNHLY and CDR2 FYNNEI. Trimming removed 4 bases from V and 4 bases from J, with 20 bases in between. This CDR3 comprises 17 residues. The CDR3 spells CASSGGLPQSQYNEQFF. In DNA, the CDR3 is TGTGCCAGCAGTGGAGGGTTACCCCAGTCCCAATACAATGAGCAGTTCTTC.

The DNA for the CDR3 is TGTGCCAGCAGCTTAGAGGCTGGAGCGGGACAAGAGACCCAGTACTTC. Its protein product is CASSLEAGAGQETQYF. J is TRBJ2-5 and V is TRBV7-2; 7 positions match TRBD2. The CDR3 sequence is 16 residues long. V dropped 1 base and J dropped 2; count of bases not matched to a gene: 7. Germline V gives CDR1 SGHTA, CDR2 FQGNSA.

CDR3 loop: CSVGWERGVNEQFF. CDR3 bases: TGCAGCGTTGGGTGGGAGCGGGGGGTCAATGAGCAGTTCTTC. The chain joins TRBV29-1 to TRBJ2-1; 9 nucleotides align to TRBD2. In germline, CDR1 is SQVTM, CDR2 ANQGSEA. Losses at the gene ends were 4 bases for V and 6 bases for J; bases not matched to a gene: 7. The CDR3 contains 14 residues.

Of note for this clone: The sample carries other DNA sequences with the same CDR3. This chain connects TRBV7-9 to TRBJ1-1, with 11 bases that match TRBD1. This CDR3 spans 14 amino acids. Trimming cost V 5 bases and J 5 bases; bases outside gene matches: 4. CDR1 is SEHNR, CDR2 FQNEAQ, per germline (reference sequence). CDR3 amino acids: CASSPGQGATEAFF. In DNA, the CDR3 is TGTGCCAGCAGCCCCGGACAGGGGGCAACTGAAGCTTTCTTT.

As concerns this clone: The same CDR3 can be traced to other DNA sequences in this sample. This chain joins TRBV18 and TRBJ1-1; no definite D call. The CDR3 is 13 amino acids. V lost 3 bases and J 1 base, leaving 6 bases between the germline ends. The germline V gene has CDR1 KGHSH and CDR2 LQKENI. This CDR3 is CASSPTANTEAFF. The CDR3 DNA reads TGTGCCAGCTCACCTACAGCGAACACTGAAGCTTTCTTT.